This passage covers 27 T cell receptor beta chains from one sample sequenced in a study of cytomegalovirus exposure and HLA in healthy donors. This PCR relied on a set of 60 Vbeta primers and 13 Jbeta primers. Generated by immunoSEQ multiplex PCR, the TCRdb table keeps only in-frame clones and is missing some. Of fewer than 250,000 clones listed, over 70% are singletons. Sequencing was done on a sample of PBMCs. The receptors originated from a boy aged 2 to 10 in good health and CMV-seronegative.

In DNA form, the CDR3 reads TGCGCCAGCAGCCAAGATCTGAACCCGGGGGACGCTGAAGCTTTCTTT. It translates to CASSQDLNPGDAEAFF. The rearrangement links TRBV4-1 to TRBJ1-1, with a tentative D call TRBD1 (5 bases). V was shortened by 0 bases and J by 6 bases, with 17 bases between the two germline ends. Per the germline V gene, CDR1 is MGHRA and CDR2 is YSYEKL. This CDR3 contains 16 residues.

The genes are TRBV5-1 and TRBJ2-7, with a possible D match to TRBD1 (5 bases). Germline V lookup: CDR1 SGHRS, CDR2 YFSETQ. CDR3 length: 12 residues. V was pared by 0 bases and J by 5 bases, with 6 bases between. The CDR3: CASSLEGNEQYV. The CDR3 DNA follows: TGCGCCAGCAGCTTGGAGGGGAACGAGCAGTACGTC.

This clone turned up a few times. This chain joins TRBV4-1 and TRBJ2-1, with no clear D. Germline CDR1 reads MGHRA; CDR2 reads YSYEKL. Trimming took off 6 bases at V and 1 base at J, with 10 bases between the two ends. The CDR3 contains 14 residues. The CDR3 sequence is CASSIGSSYNEQFF. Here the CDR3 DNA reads TGCGCCAGCAGTATCGGGTCTTCCTACAATGAGCAGTTCTTC.

This CDR3 is CASRIPGLAVETQYF. Written as DNA, the CDR3 is TGTGCCAGCAGAATTCCGGGACTAGCAGTTGAGACCCAGTACTTC. V and J are TRBV6-6 and TRBJ2-5; the match to TRBD2 covers 9 bases. The germline V gene encodes CDR1 MNHNY and CDR2 SVGAGI (reference sequence). The CDR3 is made up of 15 amino acids. J gave up 5 bases and V 6 bases, and 10 bases lay outside the gene matches.

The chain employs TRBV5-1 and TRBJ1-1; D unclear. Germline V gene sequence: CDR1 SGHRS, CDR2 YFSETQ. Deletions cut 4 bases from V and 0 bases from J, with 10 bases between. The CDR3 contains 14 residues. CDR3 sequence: CASSVDLMNTEAFF. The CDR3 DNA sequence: TGCGCCAGCAGCGTGGATTTAATGAACACTGAAGCTTTCTTT. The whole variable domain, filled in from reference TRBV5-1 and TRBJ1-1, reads KAGVTQTPRYLIKTRGQQVTLSCSPISGHRSVSWYQQTPGQGLQFLFEYFSETQRNKGNFPGRFSGRQFSNSRSEMNVSTLELGDSALYLCASSVDLMNTEAFFGQGTRLTVV.

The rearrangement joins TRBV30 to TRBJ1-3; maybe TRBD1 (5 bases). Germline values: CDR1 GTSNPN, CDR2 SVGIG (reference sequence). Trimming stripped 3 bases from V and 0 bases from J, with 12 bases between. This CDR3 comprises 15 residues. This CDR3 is CAWSLGGSSGNTIYF. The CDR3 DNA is TGTGCCTGGAGCCTTGGGGGGAGCTCTGGAAACACCATATATTTT.

The CDR3 DNA reads TGTGCCAGCAGTTCCCCGACAGGGGAAGCTTTCTTT. Protein sequence: CASSSPTGEAFF. The chain recombines TRBV27 with TRBJ1-1, with TRBD1 identical over 7 bases. Germline V gene sequence: CDR1 MNHEY, CDR2 SMNVEV (reference sequence). The V gene end was trimmed by 4 bases and the J gene end by 8 bases; junction bases not matched to a gene: 4. CDR3 length equals 12 residues.

The CDR3 DNA sequence: TGTGCCAGCAGCCCCCGTTTGGGCGGGGGGGCAGATACGCAGTATTTT. Residues: CASSPRLGGGADTQYF. V usage is TRBV7-8 and J usage is TRBJ2-3; 9 positions agree with TRBD2. Germline trimming cut 5 bases from V and 4 bases from J; bases unmatched to any gene: 10. The CDR3 spans 16 residues. Germline V CDR1 and CDR2: SGHVS, FQNEAQ.

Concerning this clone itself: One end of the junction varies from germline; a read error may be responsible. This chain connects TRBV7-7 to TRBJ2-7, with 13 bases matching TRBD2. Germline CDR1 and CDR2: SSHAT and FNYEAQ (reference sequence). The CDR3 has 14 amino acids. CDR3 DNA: TGTGCTAGCAGCCGGACTAGCGGGAGCCACGAGCAGTACTTC. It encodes CASSRTSGSHEQYF. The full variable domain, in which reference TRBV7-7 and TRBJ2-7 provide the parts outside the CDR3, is GAGVSQSPRYKVTKRGQDVTLRCDPISSHATLYWYQQALGQGPEFLTYFNYEAQPDKSGLPSDRFSAERPEGSISTLTIQRTEQRDSAMYRCASSRTSGSHEQYFGPGTRLTVT.

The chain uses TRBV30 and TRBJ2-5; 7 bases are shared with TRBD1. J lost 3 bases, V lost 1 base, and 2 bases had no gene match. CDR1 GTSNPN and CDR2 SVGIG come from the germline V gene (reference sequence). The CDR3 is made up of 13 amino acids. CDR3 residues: CAWSGDSEETQYF. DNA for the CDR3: TGTGCCTGGAGTGGGGACAGTGAAGAGACCCAGTACTTC.

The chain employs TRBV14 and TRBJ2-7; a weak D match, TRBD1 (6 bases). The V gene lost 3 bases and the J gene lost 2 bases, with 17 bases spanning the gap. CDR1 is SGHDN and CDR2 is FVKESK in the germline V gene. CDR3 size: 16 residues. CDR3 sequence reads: CASSHLDSDSAYEQYF. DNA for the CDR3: TGTGCCAGCAGCCACCTCGACTCGGACAGTGCCTACGAGCAGTACTTC.

CDR3 sequence: CASSPPSGSRYEQYF. CDR3 in DNA: TGCGCCAGCAGCCCCCCTAGCGGGAGTCGGTACGAGCAGTACTTC. This chain connects TRBV5-1 to TRBJ2-7, with TRBD2 matching 10 bases. V was clipped by 4 bases and J by 4 bases; unmatched bases: 8. Germline V lookup: CDR1 SGHRS, CDR2 YFSETQ. The CDR3 is 15 residues long.

In nucleotides, the CDR3 is TGTGCCAGCAGCAAGAAGCGGGTTCCCTCGAGGAATGAGCAGTTCTTC. Its protein is CASSKKRVPSRNEQFF. V usage is TRBV5-6 and J usage is TRBJ2-1; D may be TRBD2 (6 bases). This CDR3 contains 16 residues. Germline lookup yields CDR1 SGHDT and CDR2 YYEEEE. V was trimmed by 4 bases and J by 7 bases, leaving 21 bases between them.

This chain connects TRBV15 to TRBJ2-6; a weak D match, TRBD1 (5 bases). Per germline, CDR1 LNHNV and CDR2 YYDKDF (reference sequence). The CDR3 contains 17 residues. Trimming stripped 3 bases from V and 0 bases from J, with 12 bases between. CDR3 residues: CATSSSLGLSGANVLTF. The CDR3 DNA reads TGTGCCACCAGCAGCTCGTTGGGGCTCTCTGGGGCCAACGTCCTGACTTTC. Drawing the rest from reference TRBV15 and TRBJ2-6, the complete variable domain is DAMVIQNPRYQVTQFGKPVTLSCSQTLNHNVMYWYQQKSSQAPKLLFHYYDKDFNNEADTPDNFQSRRPNTSFCFLDIRSPGLGDTAMYLCATSSSLGLSGANVLTFGAGSRLTVL.

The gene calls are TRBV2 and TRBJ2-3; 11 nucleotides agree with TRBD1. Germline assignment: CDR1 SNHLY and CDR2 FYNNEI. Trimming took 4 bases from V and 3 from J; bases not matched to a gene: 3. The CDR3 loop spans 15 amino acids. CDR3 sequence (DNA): TGTGCCAGCAGTGGGGGACAGGGGGTTACAGATACGCAGTATTTT. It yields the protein CASSGGQGVTDTQYF.

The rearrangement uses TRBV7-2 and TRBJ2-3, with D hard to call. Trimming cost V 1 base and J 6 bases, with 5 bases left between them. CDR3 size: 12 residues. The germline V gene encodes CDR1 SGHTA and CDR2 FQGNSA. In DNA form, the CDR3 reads TGTGCCAGCAGCTTAGTTTATGATACGCAGTATTTT. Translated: CASSLVYDTQYF.

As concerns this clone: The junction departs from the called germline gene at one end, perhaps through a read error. The CDR3 DNA reads TGTGCTAGCAGCCCCGGGGTAGGCTACGAGCAGTACTTC. Encoded protein: CASSPGVGYEQYF. The genes are TRBV7-7 and TRBJ2-5; D perhaps matches TRBD2 (5 bases). The end of the DNA fits TRBJ2-7 better, so the J call may be wrong. Germline loops: CDR1 SSHAT, CDR2 FNYEAQ (reference sequence). The CDR3 sequence is 13 residues long.

The CDR3 region has the DNA TGTGCCAGCAGCCCTACTAGTTCCGGCGAGCAGTACTTC. Its protein is CASSPTSSGEQYF. The chain is built from TRBV11-1 and TRBJ2-7; perhaps TRBD2 as D (5 bases). This CDR3 contains 13 residues. V lost 5 bases, J lost 6 bases, and 14 bases lay in between. Germline CDR1 is SGHAT and CDR2 is FQDESV (reference sequence).

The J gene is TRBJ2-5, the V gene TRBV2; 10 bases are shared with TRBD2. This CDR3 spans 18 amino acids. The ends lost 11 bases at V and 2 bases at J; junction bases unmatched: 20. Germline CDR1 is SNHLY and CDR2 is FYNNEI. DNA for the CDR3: TGTGCCTCCCCGTCGGCAGCCCCCCTAGCGGGAGTTCAAGAGACCCAGTACTTC. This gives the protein CASPSAAPLAGVQETQYF.

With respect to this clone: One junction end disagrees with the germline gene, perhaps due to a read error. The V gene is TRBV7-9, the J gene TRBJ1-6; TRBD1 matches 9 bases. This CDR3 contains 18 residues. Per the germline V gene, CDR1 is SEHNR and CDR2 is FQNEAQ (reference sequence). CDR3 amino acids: CSSSLSRDRVGANSPLHF. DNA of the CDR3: TGTTCCAGCAGCTTAAGCCGGGACAGGGTTGGAGCTAATTCACCCCTCCACTTT.

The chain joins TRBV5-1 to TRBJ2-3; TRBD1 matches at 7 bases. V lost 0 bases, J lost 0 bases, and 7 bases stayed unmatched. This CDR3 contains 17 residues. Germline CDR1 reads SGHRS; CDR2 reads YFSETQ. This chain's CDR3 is CASSLGLDRTSTDTQYF. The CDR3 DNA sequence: TGCGCCAGCAGCTTGGGCTTGGACAGGACCAGCACAGATACGCAGTATTTT.

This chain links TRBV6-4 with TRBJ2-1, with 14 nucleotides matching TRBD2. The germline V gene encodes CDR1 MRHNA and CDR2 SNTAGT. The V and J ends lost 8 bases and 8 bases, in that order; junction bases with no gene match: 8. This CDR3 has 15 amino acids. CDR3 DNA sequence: TGTGCCAGCGGGGCCGGGACTAGCGGGAGTGATGAGCAGTTCTTC. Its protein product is CASGAGTSGSDEQFF.

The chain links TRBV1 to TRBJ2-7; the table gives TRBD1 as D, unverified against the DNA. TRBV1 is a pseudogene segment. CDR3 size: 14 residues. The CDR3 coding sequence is TGCACCAGCAGCCAACAGGCGAGATGTTACGAGCAGTACTTC. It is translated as CTSSQQARCYEQYF.

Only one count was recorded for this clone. The CDR3, as DNA: TGTGCCAGCAGCTTAGCGGGAGGGACCCAAGAGACCCAGTACTTC. Amino acid sequence: CASSLAGGTQETQYF. The chain employs TRBV7-6 and TRBJ2-5; TRBD2 aligns across 7 bases. The germline CDR1 and CDR2 sequences are SGHVS and FNYEAQ. Trimming cost V 0 bases and J 1 base; bases outside gene matches: 2. This CDR3 region has 15 residues.

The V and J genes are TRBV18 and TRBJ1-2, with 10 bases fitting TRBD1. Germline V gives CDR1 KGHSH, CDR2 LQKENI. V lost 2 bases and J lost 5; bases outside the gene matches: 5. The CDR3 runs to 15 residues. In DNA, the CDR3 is TGTGCCAGCTCACCAAGACAGGGGGCAGAGTATGGCTACACCTTC. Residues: CASSPRQGAEYGYTF.

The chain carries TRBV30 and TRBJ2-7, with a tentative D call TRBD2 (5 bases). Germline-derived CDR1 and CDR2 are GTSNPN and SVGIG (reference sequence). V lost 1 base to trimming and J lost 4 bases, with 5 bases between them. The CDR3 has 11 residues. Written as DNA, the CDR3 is TGTGCCTGGAGTGGGACTTACGAGCAGTACTTC. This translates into CAWSGTYEQYF.

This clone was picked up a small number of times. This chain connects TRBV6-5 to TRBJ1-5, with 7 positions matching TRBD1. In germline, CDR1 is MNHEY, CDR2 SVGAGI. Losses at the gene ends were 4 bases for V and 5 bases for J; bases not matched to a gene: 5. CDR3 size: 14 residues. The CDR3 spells CASSFRTGDQPQHF. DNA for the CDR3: TGTGCCAGCAGTTTCCGAACAGGGGATCAGCCCCAGCATTTT.